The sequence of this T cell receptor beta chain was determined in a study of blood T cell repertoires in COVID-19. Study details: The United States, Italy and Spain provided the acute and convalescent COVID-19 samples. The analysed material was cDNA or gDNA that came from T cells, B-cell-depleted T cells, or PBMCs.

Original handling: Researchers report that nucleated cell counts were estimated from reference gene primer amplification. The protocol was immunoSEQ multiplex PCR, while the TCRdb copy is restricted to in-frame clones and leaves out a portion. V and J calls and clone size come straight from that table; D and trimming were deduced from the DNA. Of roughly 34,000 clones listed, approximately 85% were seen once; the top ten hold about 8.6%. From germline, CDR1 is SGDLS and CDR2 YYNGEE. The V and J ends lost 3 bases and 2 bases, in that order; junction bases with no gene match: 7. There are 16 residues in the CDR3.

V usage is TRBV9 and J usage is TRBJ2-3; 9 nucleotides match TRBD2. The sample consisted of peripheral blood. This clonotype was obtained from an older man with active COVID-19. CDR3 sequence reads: CASSEHPSGVTDTQYF. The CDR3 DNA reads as TGTGCCAGCAGCGAGCACCCTAGCGGGGTCACAGATACGCAGTATTTT.